One sample yielded the 20 T cell receptor beta chains listed below, sequenced in a study of chemoradiotherapy in HPV16-positive cancers. Method: immunoSEQ multiplex PCR; TCRdb's copy keeps in-frame clones and lacks some. The table lists tens of thousands of clones, 80% of them singletons. The sample in question was blood, obtained from a patient who underwent chemoradiotherapy. These receptors all stem from a human donor with HPV-associated anogenital cancer.

This rearrangement joins TRBV7-2 to TRBJ1-1; possible D gene TRBD1, 5 bases. Trimming stripped 0 bases from V and 4 bases from J, with 6 bases between. The CDR3 has 13 amino acids. Germline CDR1 is SGHTA and CDR2 is FQGNSA. CDR3 DNA sequence: TGTGCCAGCAGCTTAGCCAGGGCCACTGAAGCTTTCTTT. Its translation is CASSLARATEAFF.

This chain links TRBV18 with TRBJ1-1; no firm D call. CDR1 and CDR2 (germline): KGHSH, LQKENI. Trimming cost V 4 bases and J 0 bases, with 18 bases left between them. This CDR3 comprises 17 residues. The CDR3, as DNA: TGTGCCAGCTCACTCCGACTGTTACCAAGCCTGAACACTGAAGCTTTCTTT. Its protein product is CASSLRLLPSLNTEAFF.

The genes are TRBV7-6 and TRBJ1-4; TRBD1 matches 7 bases. This CDR3 spans 14 amino acids. J lost 8 bases, V lost 5 bases, and 8 bases had no gene match. In germline, CDR1 is SGHVS, CDR2 FNYEAQ. In DNA form, the CDR3 reads TGTGCCAGCAGCACCGCGCAGGGGGAGGAAAAACTGTTTTTT. Translating gives CASSTAQGEEKLFF.

V gene TRBV5-1 combines with J gene TRBJ2-3; 9 bases are shared with TRBD2. Germline CDR1 reads SGHRS; CDR2 reads YFSETQ. V shed 7 bases, J shed 3 bases, and the junction held 6 bases outside the gene matches. This CDR3 comprises 14 residues. The CDR3 region has the DNA TGCGCCAGCCGGTTAGCGGGGGTGACAGATACGCAGTATTTT. Protein product: CASRLAGVTDTQYF.

The J gene is TRBJ1-3, the V gene TRBV18, with 7 bases that match TRBD1. The CDR3 has 15 amino acids. The junction had 4 bases not matched to a gene; V was cut back by 3 bases and J by 2 bases. CDR1 KGHSH and CDR2 LQKENI come from the germline V gene. The CDR3 sequence is CASSPRQGAGNTIYF. The DNA for the CDR3 is TGTGCCAGCTCACCGAGGCAGGGGGCTGGAAACACCATATATTTT.

This clone is a singleton in its sample. The chain joins TRBV5-1 to TRBJ2-2; D might be TRBD1 (6 bases). Germline CDR1 is SGHRS and CDR2 is YFSETQ. This CDR3 region has 14 residues. With 10 bases removed from V and 0 bases from J, the gap between germline ends came to 13 bases. CDR3 sequence (DNA): TGCGCCTGTTCCGGGACAACGAACACCGGGGAGCTGTTTTTT. Amino acid sequence: CACSGTTNTGELFF.

This clone was observed a handful of times. The chain employs TRBV4-1 and TRBJ1-5; D gene ambiguous. Germline V gene lookup returns CDR1 MGHRA and CDR2 YSYEKL. V dropped 0 bases and J dropped 7 bases, with 19 bases sitting between them. The CDR3 consists of 17 residues. The CDR3 loop reads CASSQEYGRAGNQPQHF. The CDR3 DNA reads TGCGCCAGCAGCCAAGAGTACGGTCGGGCAGGAAACCAGCCCCAGCATTTT.

The chain couples TRBV27 to TRBJ2-3; 7 bases are a match to TRBD2. V dropped 0 bases and J dropped 5; count of bases not matched to a gene: 5. The germline CDR1 and CDR2 sequences are MNHEY and SMNVEV (reference sequence). The CDR3 is 15 amino acids. This CDR3 is CASSLSTGGGDTQYF. Here the CDR3 DNA reads TGTGCCAGCAGTTTATCGACCGGCGGGGGAGATACGCAGTATTTT.

The chain recombines TRBV28 with TRBJ1-5, with 11 nucleotides matching TRBD1. Germline V lookup: CDR1 MDHEN, CDR2 SYDVKM. The CDR3 spans 16 residues. J was trimmed by 4 bases and V by 6 bases; bases with no gene match: 8. This CDR3 is CASSSGTGGLNQPQHF. DNA of the CDR3: TGTGCCAGCAGCTCCGGGACAGGGGGTCTTAATCAGCCCCAGCATTTT.

The chain links TRBV7-3 to TRBJ1-1, with a tentative D call TRBD1 (6 bases). V gave up 5 bases and J gave up 2 bases, with 9 bases separating them. The CDR3 is 13 amino acids. Germline assignment: CDR1 SGHTA and CDR2 FQGTGA. CDR3 in amino acids: CASSRTENTEAFF. The CDR3 nucleotides are TGTGCCAGCAGCCGGACAGAAAACACTGAAGCTTTCTTT.

The gene calls are TRBV30 and TRBJ2-3, with TRBD2 matching 10 bases. The CDR3 has 12 residues. Trimming took 3 bases from V and 11 from J; bases not matched to a gene: 5. Germline CDR1 GTSNPN, CDR2 SVGIG (reference sequence). The CDR3, as DNA: TGTGCCTGGAGCTATATAGCGGGGGGGCAGTATTTT. It specifies CAWSYIAGGQYF.

The rearrangement joins TRBV7-8 to TRBJ2-5; D call uncertain. V shed 5 bases and J shed 9 bases, with 13 bases lying between them. The germline gives CDR1 SGHVS, CDR2 FQNEAQ. This CDR3 has 12 amino acids. As DNA, the CDR3 is TGTGCCAGCAGCCCCTCTATGGGTGCCCAGTACTTC. Translation gives CASSPSMGAQYF.

The chain is built from TRBV11-2 and TRBJ2-3; TRBD2 matches 7 bases. There are 16 residues in the CDR3. With 1 base clipped from V and 4 bases from J, the junction kept 8 bases outside the gene matches. Looked up from germline, CDR1 is SGHAT and CDR2 is FQNNGV. CDR3 coding DNA: TGTGCCAGCAGCTTAGTTGGGGGGGGTTTCGCAGATACGCAGTATTTT. This translates into CASSLVGGGFADTQYF.

V usage is TRBV6-1 and J usage is TRBJ2-5; D unclear. CDR1 and CDR2 (germline): MNHNS, SASEGT. Trimming left V 4 bases short and J 5 bases short, with 11 bases between. CDR3 length: 13 amino acids. CDR3 coding DNA: TGTGCCAGCAGTGTCAGAGTGCGGGAGACCCAGTACTTC. This encodes CASSVRVRETQYF.

This rearrangement joins TRBV5-5 to TRBJ2-5; 7 bases map to TRBD1. The CDR3 consists of 16 residues. CDR1 is SGHKS and CDR2 is YYEKEE in the germline V gene (reference sequence). Trimming removed 0 bases from V and 4 bases from J; junction bases left unmatched: 9. The CDR3 nucleotides read TGTGCCAGCAGCTTGGATTCCAAGACAGGGAGAGAGACCCAGTACTTC. The encoded protein is CASSLDSKTGRETQYF.

The chain carries TRBV7-9 and TRBJ2-2; D uncertain. V lost 1 base to trimming and J lost 6 bases, with 12 bases between them. Germline V gives CDR1 SEHNR, CDR2 FQNEAQ (reference sequence). The CDR3 sequence is 15 residues long. Here the CDR3 reads CASSLVAILAGELFF. The CDR3 nucleotides are TGTGCCAGCAGCTTAGTGGCTATCCTCGCCGGGGAGCTGTTTTTT.

The chain uses TRBV25-1 and TRBJ1-1; 7 positions match TRBD1. The CDR3 loop spans 15 amino acids. Germline V gene sequence: CDR1 MGHDK, CDR2 SYGVNS. V was clipped by 4 bases and J by 6 bases; unmatched bases: 11. This CDR3 reads CASSGSRDSFPEAFF. The CDR3 DNA sequence: TGTGCCAGCAGTGGGTCCCGGGACAGCTTTCCTGAAGCTTTCTTT.

V is TRBV6-5 and J is TRBJ2-7; D unresolved. The CDR3 is 11 residues long. CDR1 and CDR2 from the germline V gene are MNHEY and SVGAGI. V gave up 6 bases and J gave up 8 bases, with 11 bases separating them. CDR3 in DNA: TGTGCCAGCAGCTCGAGTAACCAGCAGTACTTC. Protein sequence: CASSSSNQQYF.

The J gene is TRBJ2-7, the V gene TRBV7-9; 9 bases map to TRBD2. CDR1 SEHNR and CDR2 FQNEAQ come from the germline V gene (reference sequence). The CDR3 has 16 residues. The trim removed 4 bases at V and 3 bases at J, leaving 10 bases unmatched. CDR3 nucleotide sequence: TGTGCCAGCAGCTCCGCGGGCCAGCGGGGGGTCTACGAGCAGTACTTC. Its protein is CASSSAGQRGVYEQYF.

This chain uses TRBV7-8 with TRBJ1-1, with unresolved D. V gave up 10 bases and J gave up 10 bases, with 10 bases separating them. CDR3 size: 9 residues. Germline loops: CDR1 SGHVS, CDR2 FQNEAQ. CDR3: CANSLRAFF. Here the CDR3 DNA reads TGTGCCAACTCACTTAGAGCTTTCTTT.